This T cell receptor (beta chain) was sequenced for a study of CD8+CD57+ T cells in acquired aplastic anemia. This CDR3 contains 16 residues. The V and J ends lost 0 bases and 5 bases respectively, with 16 bases between them. CDR1 is LNHDA and CDR2 is SQIVND in the germline V gene (reference sequence). Patients picked for sequencing had shown CD8+CD57+ cell expansion detected by flow cytometry. The use of genomic DNA as template underpinned the TCR beta VDJ and CDR3 profiling. Using its own MiXCR run on the reads, TCRdb lists one record per CDR3 protein. This sample has about 95,000 distinct CDR3 sequences, with 55% to 80% found just once.

V is TRBV19 and J is TRBJ2-5, with D perhaps matching TRBD1 or TRBD2 (6 bases each). The origin of this receptor is a human donor with aplastic anemia. Sequenced: sorted CD4+, CD8+, or CD8+CD57+ T cells (not recorded which) from PBMCs. CDR3 coding DNA: TGTGCCAGTAGTATAGATAGGGGGGCAGGGGAGGAGACCCAGTACTTC. Its protein is CASSIDRGAGEETQYF.